These T cell receptor beta chains were read from a single sample in a study of blood T cell repertoires in COVID-19. The method was immunoSEQ multiplex PCR; TCRdb's version includes in-frame clones alone and lacks a portion of them. The sample holds around 100,000 clones, around 73% seen once. The sequenced sample consisted of peripheral blood. These receptor sequences come from a man between 60 and 75 years old with active or convalescent COVID-19. The CDR3 runs from the conserved cysteine through the conserved F or W. Fields, in order: CDR3 protein, CDR3 DNA, D gene, J gene, clone size, V gene. A D gene is named only where the DNA matches it firmly. A row's size may be missing; if present it is once, few, many or a size class.

CASSLAGGNEQFF TGCGCCAGCTCCTTGGCGGGAGGTAATGAGCAGTTCTTC TRBD2 TRBJ2-1 . TRBV10-2
CASSYIAGDGTGELFF TGTGCCAGCAGTTATATAGCGGGAGACGGCACCGGGGAGCTGTTTTTT TRBD2 TRBJ2-2 . TRBV27
CASSQQGENYGYTF TGTGCCAGCAGTCAACAGGGGGAGAACTATGGCTACACCTTC TRBD1 TRBJ1-2 . TRBV6-2/TRBV6-3
CASFGGGNTGELFF TGTGCCAGCTTTGGGGGGGGGAACACCGGGGAGCTGTTTTTT TRBD2 TRBJ2-2 . TRBV6-5
CASSRGGRDSNQPQHF TGTGCCAGCAGTAGGGGCGGCAGGGATAGCAATCAGCCCCAGCATTTT . TRBJ1-5 . TRBV28
CASSDRTGFLETQYF TGCGCCAGCAGCGACAGAACAGGGTTCCTGGAGACCCAGTACTTC . TRBJ2-5 . TRBV4-3
CASSQGLAGAQVHGDTQYF TGTGCCAGTTCCCAGGGACTAGCGGGAGCCCAAGTTCATGGAGATACGCAGTATTTT TRBD2 TRBJ2-3 . TRBV19
CASSRDRGYEQYF TGTGCCAGCTCACGGGACAGGGGTTACGAGCAGTACTTC TRBD1 TRBJ2-7 . TRBV18
CASSPRGQGTYGYTF TGTGCCAGCAGCCCTCGCGGACAGGGGACCTATGGCTACACCTTC TRBD1 TRBJ1-2 . TRBV7-9
CASSFEPSDTQYF TGTGCCAGCAGCTTCGAGCCCTCGGATACGCAGTATTTT . TRBJ2-3 large TRBV2
CASSLVSALNEQFF TGCGCCAGCAGCTTGGTGTCCGCGCTCAATGAGCAGTTCTTC . TRBJ2-1 . TRBV5-1
CASSLGRANTGELFF TGTGCCAGCAGCTTGGGTAGAGCGAACACCGGGGAGCTGTTTTTT . TRBJ2-2 . TRBV5-4
CASSSGRGTRELFF TGTGCCAGCTCTAGCGGGAGAGGTACACGGGAGCTGTTTTTT TRBD2 TRBJ2-2 . TRBV6-5
CASSLQQGDYGYTF TGTGCCAGCAGTTTACAACAGGGGGACTATGGCTACACCTTC TRBD1 TRBJ1-2 few TRBV28
CASSFPGAETQYF TGTGCCAGCAGTTTCCCAGGGGCGGAGACCCAGTACTTC . TRBJ2-5 . TRBV6-6
CARRQNYILGPSGSTDTQYF TGTGCCAGGAGACAAAACTACATATTGGGGCCTAGCGGGAGCACAGATACGCAGTATTTT TRBD2 TRBJ2-3 . TRBV27
CATSGTLTGELFF TGTGCCACCAGTGGCACATTAACCGGGGAGCTGTTTTTT . TRBJ2-2 . TRBV24-1
CASSRSGTSTDTQYF TGTGCCAGCAGCAGATCCGGGACTAGCACAGATACGCAGTATTTT . TRBJ2-3 . TRBV7-9
CASSYSVGQGVIDTEAFF TGTGCCAGCAGTTACTCCGTGGGACAGGGGGTGATAGACACTGAAGCTTTCTTT TRBD1 TRBJ1-1 once TRBV6-2/TRBV6-3
CASSLFGTSGRRLETQYF TGTGCCAGCAGCTTATTTGGGACTAGCGGGAGGCGGCTAGAGACCCAGTACTTC TRBD2 TRBJ2-5 . TRBV5-6
CASRRRGDSNQPQHF TGTGCCAGCAGGAGGCGGGGAGATAGCAATCAGCCCCAGCATTTT . TRBJ1-5 . TRBV2
CASSPPGRVNTGELFF TGTGCCAGCAGCCCACCGGGCAGGGTAAACACCGGGGAGCTGTTTTTT . TRBJ2-2 . TRBV7-6
CASSTATSGSSYEQYF TGTGCCAGCAGCACCGCGACTAGCGGGTCCTCCTACGAGCAGTACTTC TRBD2 TRBJ2-7 . TRBV11-2
CASTYRGLRMFF TGTGCCAGCACTTACCGAGGACTACGTATGTTCTTC . TRBJ2-1 . TRBV12-3/TRBV12-4
CASSPDRPGYNTGELFF TGTGCCAGCAGCCCGGACAGGCCTGGCTATAACACCGGGGAGCTGTTTTTT TRBD1 TRBJ2-2 . TRBV3-1/TRBV3-2
CASSPTGNTEAFF TGTGCCAGCTCACCAACAGGTAACACTGAAGCTTTCTTT . TRBJ1-1 . TRBV18
CASSPGGVRTGELFF TGTGCCAGCTCACCGGGAGGCGTGCGGACCGGGGAGCTGTTTTTT . TRBJ2-2 . TRBV18
CASSPTTGEGTGELFF TGTGCCAGCTCACCAACGACGGGAGAAGGCACCGGGGAGCTGTTTTTT . TRBJ2-2 . TRBV18
CATRRLAGSYNEQFF TGTGCCACCCGGCGGCTAGCGGGATCCTACAATGAGCAGTTCTTC TRBD2 TRBJ2-1 . TRBV3-1/TRBV3-2
CASSFYTGVDTEAFF TGTGCCAGCAGTTTTTATACAGGGGTGGACACTGAAGCTTTCTTT TRBD1 TRBJ1-1 . TRBV6-5
CASASGQGLYTEAFF TGTGCCAGTGCATCCGGGCAGGGGCTTTACACTGAAGCTTTCTTT . TRBJ1-1 . TRBV6-5
CASSQVVASGSFNEQFF TGCGCCAGCAGCCAAGTAGTAGCAAGCGGGAGTTTCAATGAGCAGTTCTTC TRBD2 TRBJ2-1 few TRBV4-3
CASSLVGGSINEQFF TGTGCCAGCAGCTTAGTTGGCGGGAGTATAAATGAGCAGTTCTTC TRBD2 TRBJ2-1 . TRBV7-9
CASSGGTGINTGELFF TGTGCCAGCAGCGGCGGGACAGGGATAAACACCGGGGAGCTGTTTTTT TRBD1 TRBJ2-2 . TRBV7-9
CAISPDSSGNTIYF TGTGCCATCAGTCCCGACAGCTCTGGAAACACCATATATTTT . TRBJ1-3 few TRBV10-3
CASSMGGTGRKAQHF TGTGCCAGTAGTATGGGAGGGACAGGGAGAAAGGCCCAGCATTTT TRBD1 TRBJ1-5 once TRBV19
CASSPQGRTGELFF TGTGCCAGCTCACCACAAGGGAGGACCGGGGAGCTGTTTTTT . TRBJ2-2 few TRBV18
CASTFTASGTFYEQYF TGTGCCAGCACCTTTACGGCCTCCGGGACTTTCTACGAGCAGTACTTC . TRBJ2-7 . TRBV11-2
CASSSRDGSTDTQYF TGCGCCAGCAGCTCGCGGGACGGGAGCACAGATACGCAGTATTTT . TRBJ2-3 . TRBV5-1
CASSLASGGSYEQYF TGCGCCAGCAGCTTGGCTAGCGGGGGCTCCTACGAGCAGTACTTC TRBD2 TRBJ2-7 once TRBV5-1
CASKQDREADTQYF TGCGCCAGCAAGCAGGACAGGGAGGCAGATACGCAGTATTTT TRBD1 TRBJ2-3 . TRBV10-1
CASSLGLAPSYEQYF TGTGCCAGCAGCTTAGGGTTGGCACCATCCTACGAGCAGTACTTC . TRBJ2-7 . TRBV11-2